This T cell receptor beta chain appears in the sequencing data of a study of OX40 agonist ivuxolimab in advanced cancers. Assay used: immunoSEQ multiplex PCR; TCRdb lists only in-frame clones, some missing. The sample lists 70,000 to 95,000 clones, roughly 84% occurring once. The CDR3 covers 19 residues. With 3 bases removed from V and 1 base from J, the gap between germline ends came to 23 bases. V and J are TRBV5-3 and TRBJ1-5; D is possibly TRBD1 (5 bases). TRBV5-3 is given ORF status, its function remaining uncertain. The sample in question was CD4+ or CD8+ T cells sorted from blood, obtained in a trial of the OX40 agonist ivuxolimab. This receptor was obtained from an adult with an advanced solid tumor such as melanoma, head and neck, liver or kidney cancer. The CDR3 loop is CARSSGTADPRGSNQPQHF. The CDR3 DNA sequence: TGTGCCAGAAGCTCTGGGACGGCGGACCCTAGAGGGAGCAATCAGCCCCAGCATTTT.